Sequencing of this T cell receptor beta chain was carried out in a study of T cells after posttransplantation cyclophosphamide. Study-level findings and limits: Later post-transplant blood repertoires were often dominated by donor CD8+ memory clones.

V was cut by 4 bases and J by 1 base, with 7 bases left in between. The CDR3 length is 13 residues. CDR1 and CDR2 (germline): MNHEY, SMNVEV (reference sequence). Data came from immunoSEQ multiplex PCR; TCRdb stores just in-frame clones and leaves some out. The sample consists of some 20,000 clones, under 80% of them appearing once. Busulfan-fludarabine conditioning, marrow transplant, and cyclophosphamide on days +3 and +4 were administered. A note on this clone: Its specificity is unknown.

The sequencing here drew on PBMCs, taken after an allogeneic stem cell transplant with post-transplant cyclophosphamide. The chain joins TRBV27 to TRBJ1-2; no reliable D call. This sequence was found in a male patient in his thirties who received an allogeneic stem cell transplant from a related donor, was CMV-positive, and had acute GVHD only. Some T cells may be the graft donor's. Here the CDR3 reads CASSYGVNYGYTF. In DNA, the CDR3 is TGTGCCAGCAGTTACGGGGTTAACTATGGCTACACCTTC.